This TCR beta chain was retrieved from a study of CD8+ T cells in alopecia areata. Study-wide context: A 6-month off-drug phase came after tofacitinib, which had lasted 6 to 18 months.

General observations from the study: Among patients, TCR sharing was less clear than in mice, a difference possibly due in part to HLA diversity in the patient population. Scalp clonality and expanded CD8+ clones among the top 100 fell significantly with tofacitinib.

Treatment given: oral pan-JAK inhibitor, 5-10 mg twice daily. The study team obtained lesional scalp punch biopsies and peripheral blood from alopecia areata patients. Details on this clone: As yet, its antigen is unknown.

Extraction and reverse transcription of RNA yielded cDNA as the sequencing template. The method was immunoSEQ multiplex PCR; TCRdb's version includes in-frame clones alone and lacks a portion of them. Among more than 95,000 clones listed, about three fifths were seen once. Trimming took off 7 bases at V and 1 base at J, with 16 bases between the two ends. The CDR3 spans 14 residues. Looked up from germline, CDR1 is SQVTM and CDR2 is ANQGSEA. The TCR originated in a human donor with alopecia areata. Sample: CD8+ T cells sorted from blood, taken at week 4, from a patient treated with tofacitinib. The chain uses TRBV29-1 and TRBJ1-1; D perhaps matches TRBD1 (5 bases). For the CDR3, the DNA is TGCAGCGCCGAGGGGAGCAGGGAGAACACTGAAGCTTTCTTT. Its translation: CSAEGSRENTEAFF.